The sequence of this TCR beta chain was determined in a study of blood T cell repertoires in COVID-19. On the study more broadly: COVID-19 samples, acute and convalescent, were from the United States, Italy and Spain. Nucleic acid was either cDNA or gDNA, and it came from T cells, B-cell-depleted T cells, or PBMCs.

From germline, CDR1 is SGHTS and CDR2 YDEGEE. Trimming took 4 bases from V and 5 from J; bases not matched to a gene: 8. The CDR3 runs 14 residues. Source study methods: Amplifying reference gene primers gave estimates of nucleated cell counts. Generated by immunoSEQ multiplex PCR, the TCRdb table keeps only in-frame clones and is missing some. V and J calls and clone size are copied from that table; D and trimming were computed from the DNA. The data show 300,000 to 400,000 clones, approximately 87% seen once. While infection was still active, Seattle patients were enrolled and then followed longitudinally.

The rearrangement links TRBV5-8 to TRBJ1-2; TRBD1 aligns across 7 bases. The TCR originated in a woman under 40 with COVID-19, enrolled during active disease. What was sequenced was peripheral blood. CDR3 in amino acids: CASSPRGLKYGYTF. In nucleotides, the CDR3 is TGTGCCAGCAGCCCAAGGGGGCTAAAATATGGCTACACCTTC.